This T cell receptor beta chain was observed in a study of PD-1 blockade in mismatch repair-deficient tumors. Data came from immunoSEQ multiplex PCR; TCRdb stores just in-frame clones and leaves some out. The sample carries about 22,000 clones, almost 85% recorded once. The sample was peripheral blood, taken 2 weeks after starting pembrolizumab. This sequence originates from an adult with mismatch repair-deficient cancer.

The DNA of the CDR3 is TGTGCCAGCAGCGCGGGACAGGCCTCCTACGAGCAGTACTTC. Translation: CASSAGQASYEQYF. The rearrangement joins TRBV5-6 to TRBJ2-7; 8 nucleotides agree with TRBD1. Germline values: CDR1 SGHDT, CDR2 YYEEEE. V trimming: 4 bases; J trimming: 0 bases; junction bases outside the gene matches: 3. CDR3 length equals 14 residues. The full variable domain, in which reference TRBV5-6 and TRBJ2-7 provide the parts outside the CDR3, is DAGVTQSPTHLIKTRGQQVTLRCSPKSGHDTVSWYQQALGQGPQFIFQYYEEEERQRGNFPDRFSGHQFPNYSSELNVNALLLGDSALYLCASSAGQASYEQYFGPGTRLTVT.